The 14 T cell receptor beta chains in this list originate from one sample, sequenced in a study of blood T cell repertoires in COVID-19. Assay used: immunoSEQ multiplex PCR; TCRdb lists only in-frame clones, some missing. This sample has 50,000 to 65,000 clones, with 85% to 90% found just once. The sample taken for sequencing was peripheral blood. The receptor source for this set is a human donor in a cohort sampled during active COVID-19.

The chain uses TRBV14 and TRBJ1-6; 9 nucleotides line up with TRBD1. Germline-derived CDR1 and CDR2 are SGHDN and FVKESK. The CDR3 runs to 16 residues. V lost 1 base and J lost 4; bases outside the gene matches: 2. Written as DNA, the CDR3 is TGTGCCAGCAGCCAAGGGACAGGGGTTTATAATTCACCCCTCCACTTT. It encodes CASSQGTGVYNSPLHF. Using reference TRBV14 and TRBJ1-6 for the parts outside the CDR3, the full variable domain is EAGVTQFPSHSVIEKGQTVTLRCDPISGHDNLYWYRRVMGKEIKFLLHFVKESKQDESGMPNNRFLAERTGGTYSTLKVQPAELEDSGVYFCASSQGTGVYNSPLHFGNGTRLTVT.

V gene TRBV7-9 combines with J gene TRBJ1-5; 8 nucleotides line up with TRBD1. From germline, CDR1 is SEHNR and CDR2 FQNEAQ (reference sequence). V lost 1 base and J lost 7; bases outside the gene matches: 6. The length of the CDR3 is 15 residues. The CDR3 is CASSLGGQGLQPQHF. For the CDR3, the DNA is TGTGCCAGCAGCTTAGGTGGACAGGGCTTGCAGCCCCAGCATTTT.

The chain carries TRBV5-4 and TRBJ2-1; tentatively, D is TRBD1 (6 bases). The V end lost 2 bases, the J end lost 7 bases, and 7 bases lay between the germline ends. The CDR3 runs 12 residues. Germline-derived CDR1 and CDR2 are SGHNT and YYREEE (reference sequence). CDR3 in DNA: TGTGCCAGCAGCTTACAGGGAAATGAGCAGTTCTTC. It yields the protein CASSLQGNEQFF.

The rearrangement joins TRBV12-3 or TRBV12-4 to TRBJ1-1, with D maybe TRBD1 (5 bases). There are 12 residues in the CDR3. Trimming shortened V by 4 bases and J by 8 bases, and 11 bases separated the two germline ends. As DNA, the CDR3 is TGTGCCAGCAGTTCTGTAGGGGTAGAAGCTTTCTTT. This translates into CASSSVGVEAFF.

This chain's CDR3 is CASSLGGEVSGQPQHF. The CDR3 region has the DNA TGTGCCAGCAGCTTAGGAGGTGAGGTGAGCGGACAGCCCCAGCATTTT. The chain uses TRBV7-2 and TRBJ1-5; no reliable D call. The V and J ends lost 1 base and 7 bases respectively, with 17 bases between them. The V gene's germline CDR1 is SGHTA and CDR2 FQGNSA. The length of the CDR3 is 16 residues.

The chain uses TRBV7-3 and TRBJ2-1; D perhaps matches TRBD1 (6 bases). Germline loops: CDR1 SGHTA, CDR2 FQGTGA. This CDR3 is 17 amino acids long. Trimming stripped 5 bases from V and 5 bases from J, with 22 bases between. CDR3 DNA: TGTGCCAGCAGCCGGCGGGTTTCTGGGGGCGAGAACAATGAGCAGTTCTTC. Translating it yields CASSRRVSGGENNEQFF.

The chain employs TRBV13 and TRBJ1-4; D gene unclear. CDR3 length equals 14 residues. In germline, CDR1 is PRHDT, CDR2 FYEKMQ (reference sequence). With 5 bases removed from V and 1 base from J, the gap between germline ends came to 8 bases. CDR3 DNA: TGTGCCAGCAGCCAACAGAGAACTAATGAAAAACTGTTTTTT. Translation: CASSQQRTNEKLFF. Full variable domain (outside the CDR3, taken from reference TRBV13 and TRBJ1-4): AAGVIQSPRHLIKEKRETATLKCYPIPRHDTVYWYQQGPGQDPQFLISFYEKMQSDKGSIPDRFSAQQFSDYHSELNMSSLELGDSALYFCASSQQRTNEKLFFGSGTQLSVL.

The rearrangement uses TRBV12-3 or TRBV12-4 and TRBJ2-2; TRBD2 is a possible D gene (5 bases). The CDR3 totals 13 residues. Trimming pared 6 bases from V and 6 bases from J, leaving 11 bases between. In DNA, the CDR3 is TGTGCCAGCAGGCCAGCGAGGGCCGGGGAGCTGTTTTTT. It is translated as CASRPARAGELFF.

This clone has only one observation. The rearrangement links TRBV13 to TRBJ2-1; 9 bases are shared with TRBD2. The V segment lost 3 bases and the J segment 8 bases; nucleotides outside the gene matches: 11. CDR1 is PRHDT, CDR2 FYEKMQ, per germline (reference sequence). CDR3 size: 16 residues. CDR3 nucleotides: TGTGCCAGCAGCTTGGCGGGAGGGCCTGACAGCGATGAGCAGTTCTTC. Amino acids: CASSLAGGPDSDEQFF.

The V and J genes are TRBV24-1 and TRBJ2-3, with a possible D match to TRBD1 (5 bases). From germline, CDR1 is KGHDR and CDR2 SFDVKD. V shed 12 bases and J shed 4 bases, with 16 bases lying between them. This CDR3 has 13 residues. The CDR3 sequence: CAVQDPKADTQYF. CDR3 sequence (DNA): TGTGCCGTACAGGACCCGAAGGCAGATACGCAGTATTTT.

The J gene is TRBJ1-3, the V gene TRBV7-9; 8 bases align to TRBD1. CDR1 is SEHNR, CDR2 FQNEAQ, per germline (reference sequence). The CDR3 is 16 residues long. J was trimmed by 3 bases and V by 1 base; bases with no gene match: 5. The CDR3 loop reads CASSLVGQGVGNTIYF. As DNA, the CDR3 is TGTGCCAGCAGCTTAGTAGGACAGGGAGTTGGAAACACCATATATTTT.

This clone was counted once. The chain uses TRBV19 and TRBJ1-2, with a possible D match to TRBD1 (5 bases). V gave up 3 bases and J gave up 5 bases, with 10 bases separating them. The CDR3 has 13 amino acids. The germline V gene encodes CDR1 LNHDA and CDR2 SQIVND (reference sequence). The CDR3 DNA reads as TGTGCCAGTAGTATCCAGACAGAGTATGGCTACACCTTC. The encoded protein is CASSIQTEYGYTF.

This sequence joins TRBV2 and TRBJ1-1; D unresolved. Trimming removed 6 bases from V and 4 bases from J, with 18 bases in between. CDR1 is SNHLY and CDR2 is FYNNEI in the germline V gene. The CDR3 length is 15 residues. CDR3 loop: CASSGLGSTVTEAFF. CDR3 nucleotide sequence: TGTGCCAGCAGCGGTCTCGGTAGTACGGTCACTGAAGCTTTCTTT.

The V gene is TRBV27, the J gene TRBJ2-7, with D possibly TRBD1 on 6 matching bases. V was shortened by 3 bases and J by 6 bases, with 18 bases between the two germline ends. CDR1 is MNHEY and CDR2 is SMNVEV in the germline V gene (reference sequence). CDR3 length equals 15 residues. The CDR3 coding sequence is TGTGCCAGCAGTTTCGGTGGTGCAGGGGAAGGCGAGCAGTACTTC. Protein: CASSFGGAGEGEQYF.